This TCR beta chain was found in a study of response to subunit inactivated influenza vaccine. Deletions cut 5 bases from V and 4 bases from J, with 12 bases between. Per the germline V gene, CDR1 is SGHTA and CDR2 is FQGNSA. This CDR3 is built from 13 residues. TCRdb recomputed calls from the RT-PCR reads with MiXCR, one row per CDR3 protein. The sample lists hundreds of thousands of distinct CDR3 sequences; 22% were seen once. The sequence was collected from a man between 50 and 69 years old who received an inactivated influenza vaccine. Sequences were derived from PBMCs from blood, sampled about 19 months after vaccination. V and J are TRBV7-2 and TRBJ2-7; no clear D gene. The CDR3 protein is CASSRQREYEQYF. DNA for the CDR3: TGTGCCAGCAGCCGGCAGCGCGAATACGAGCAGTACTTC.